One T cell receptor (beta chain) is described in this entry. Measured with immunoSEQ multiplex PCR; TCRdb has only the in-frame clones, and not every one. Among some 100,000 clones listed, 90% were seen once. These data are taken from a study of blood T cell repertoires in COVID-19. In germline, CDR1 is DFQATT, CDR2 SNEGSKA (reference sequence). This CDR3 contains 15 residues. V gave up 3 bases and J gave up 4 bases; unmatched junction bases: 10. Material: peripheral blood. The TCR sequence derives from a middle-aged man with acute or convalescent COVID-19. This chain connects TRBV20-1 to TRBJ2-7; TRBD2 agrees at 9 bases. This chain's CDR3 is CSASEVAGVLYEQYF. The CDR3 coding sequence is TGCAGTGCTAGTGAGGTAGCGGGAGTGCTATACGAGCAGTACTTC.